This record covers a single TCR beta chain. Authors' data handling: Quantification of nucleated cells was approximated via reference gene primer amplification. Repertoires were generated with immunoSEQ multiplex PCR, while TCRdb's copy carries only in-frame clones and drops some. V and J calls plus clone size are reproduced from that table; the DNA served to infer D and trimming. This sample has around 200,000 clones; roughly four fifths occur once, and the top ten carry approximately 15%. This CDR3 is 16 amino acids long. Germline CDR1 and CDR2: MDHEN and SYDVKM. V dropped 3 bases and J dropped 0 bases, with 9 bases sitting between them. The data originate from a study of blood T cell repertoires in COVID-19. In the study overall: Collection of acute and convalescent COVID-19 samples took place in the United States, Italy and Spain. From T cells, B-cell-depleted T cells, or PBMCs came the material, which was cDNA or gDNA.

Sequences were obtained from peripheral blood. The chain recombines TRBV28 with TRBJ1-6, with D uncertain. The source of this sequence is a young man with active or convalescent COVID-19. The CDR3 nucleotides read TGTGCCAGCAGTTTTTTTCGGAGCTCCTATAATTCACCCCTCCACTTT. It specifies CASSFFRSSYNSPLHF.